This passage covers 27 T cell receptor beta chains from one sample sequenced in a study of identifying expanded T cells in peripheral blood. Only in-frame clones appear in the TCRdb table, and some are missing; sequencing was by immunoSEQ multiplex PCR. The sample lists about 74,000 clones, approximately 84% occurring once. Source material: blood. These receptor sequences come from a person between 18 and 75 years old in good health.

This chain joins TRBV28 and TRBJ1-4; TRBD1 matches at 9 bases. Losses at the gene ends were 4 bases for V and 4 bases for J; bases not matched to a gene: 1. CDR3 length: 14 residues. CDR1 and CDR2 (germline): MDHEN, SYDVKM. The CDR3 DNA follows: TGTGCCAGCAGTTCGGGACAGGGTAATGAAAAACTGTTTTTT. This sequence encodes CASSSGQGNEKLFF.

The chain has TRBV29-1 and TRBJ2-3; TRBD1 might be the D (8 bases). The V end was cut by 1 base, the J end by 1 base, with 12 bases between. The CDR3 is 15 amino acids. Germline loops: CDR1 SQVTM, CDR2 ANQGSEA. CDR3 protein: CSVEGTGRGTDTQYF. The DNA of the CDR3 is TGCAGCGTTGAAGGGACAGGGAGGGGCACAGATACGCAGTATTTT.

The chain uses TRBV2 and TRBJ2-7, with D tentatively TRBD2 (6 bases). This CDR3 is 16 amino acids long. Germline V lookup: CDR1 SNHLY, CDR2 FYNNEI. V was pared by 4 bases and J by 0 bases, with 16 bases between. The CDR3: CASSGSGGRSSYEQYF. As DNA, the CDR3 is TGTGCCAGCAGTGGATCAGGAGGGCGGAGCTCCTACGAGCAGTACTTC.

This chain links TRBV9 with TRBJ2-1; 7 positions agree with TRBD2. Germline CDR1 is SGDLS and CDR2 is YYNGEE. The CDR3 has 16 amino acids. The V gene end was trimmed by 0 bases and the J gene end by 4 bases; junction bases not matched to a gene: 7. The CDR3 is CASSVGASGIYNEQFF. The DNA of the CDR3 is TGTGCCAGCAGCGTAGGGGCTAGCGGTATTTACAATGAGCAGTTCTTC.

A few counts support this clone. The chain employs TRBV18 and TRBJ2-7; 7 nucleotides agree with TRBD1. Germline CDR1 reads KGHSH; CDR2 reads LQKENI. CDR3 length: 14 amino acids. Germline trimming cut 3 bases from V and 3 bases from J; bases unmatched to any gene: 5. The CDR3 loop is CASSPEGQYYEQYF. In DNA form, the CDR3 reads TGTGCCAGCTCACCTGAGGGACAGTACTACGAGCAGTACTTC.

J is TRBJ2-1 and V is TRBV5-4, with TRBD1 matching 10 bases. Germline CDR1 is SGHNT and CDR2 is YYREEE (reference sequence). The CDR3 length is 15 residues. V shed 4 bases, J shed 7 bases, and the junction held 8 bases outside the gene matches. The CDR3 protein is CASSTTGTGVNEQFF. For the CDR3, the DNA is TGTGCCAGCAGCACAACCGGGACAGGGGTGAATGAGCAGTTCTTC.

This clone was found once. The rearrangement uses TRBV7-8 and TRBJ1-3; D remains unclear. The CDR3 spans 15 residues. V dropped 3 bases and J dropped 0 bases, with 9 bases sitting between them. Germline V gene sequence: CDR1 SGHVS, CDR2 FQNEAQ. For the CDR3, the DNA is TGTGCCAGCAGCTTGGAGTTAGCCTCTGGAAACACCATATATTTT. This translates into CASSLELASGNTIYF.

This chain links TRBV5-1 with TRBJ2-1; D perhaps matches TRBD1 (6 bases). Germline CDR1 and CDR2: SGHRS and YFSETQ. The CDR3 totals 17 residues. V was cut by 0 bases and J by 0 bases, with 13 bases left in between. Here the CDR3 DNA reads TGCGCCAGCAGCTTGGAGGGGGAATTAAGCTCCTACAATGAGCAGTTCTTC. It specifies CASSLEGELSSYNEQFF.

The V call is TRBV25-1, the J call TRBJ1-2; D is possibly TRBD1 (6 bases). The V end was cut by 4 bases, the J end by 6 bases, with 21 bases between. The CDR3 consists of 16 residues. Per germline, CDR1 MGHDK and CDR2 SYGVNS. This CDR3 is CASSGLETGPSHGYTF. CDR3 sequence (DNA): TGTGCCAGCAGTGGACTGGAGACAGGACCCTCTCATGGCTACACCTTC.

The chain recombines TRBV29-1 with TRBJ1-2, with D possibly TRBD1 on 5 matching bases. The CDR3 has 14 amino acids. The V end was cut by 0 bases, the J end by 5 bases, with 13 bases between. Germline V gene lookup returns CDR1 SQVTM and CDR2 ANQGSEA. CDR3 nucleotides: TGCAGCGTTGAAGATCCGGGGGTAGGGTATGGCTACACCTTC. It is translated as CSVEDPGVGYGYTF.

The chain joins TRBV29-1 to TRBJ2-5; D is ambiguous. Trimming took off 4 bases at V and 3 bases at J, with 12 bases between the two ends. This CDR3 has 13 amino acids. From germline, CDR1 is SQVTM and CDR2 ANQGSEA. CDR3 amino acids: CSVGSWTEETQYF. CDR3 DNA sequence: TGCAGCGTTGGCTCGTGGACGGAAGAGACCCAGTACTTC.

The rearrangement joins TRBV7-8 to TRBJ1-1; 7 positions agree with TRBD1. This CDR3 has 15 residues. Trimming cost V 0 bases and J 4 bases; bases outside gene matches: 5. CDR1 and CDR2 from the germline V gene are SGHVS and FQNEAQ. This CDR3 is CASSLAFDRVTEAFF. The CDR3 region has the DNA TGTGCCAGCAGCTTAGCCTTTGACAGGGTCACTGAAGCTTTCTTT.

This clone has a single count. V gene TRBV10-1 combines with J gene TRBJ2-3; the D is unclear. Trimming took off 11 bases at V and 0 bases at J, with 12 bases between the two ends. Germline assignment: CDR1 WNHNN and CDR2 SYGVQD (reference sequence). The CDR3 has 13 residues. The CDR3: CARAGSSTDTQYF. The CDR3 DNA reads TGCGCCCGTGCAGGATCTAGCACAGATACGCAGTATTTT.

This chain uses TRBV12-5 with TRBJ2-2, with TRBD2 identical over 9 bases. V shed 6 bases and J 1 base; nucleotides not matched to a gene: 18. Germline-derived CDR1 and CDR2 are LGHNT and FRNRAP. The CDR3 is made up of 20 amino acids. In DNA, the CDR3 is TGTGCTAGTGGAAGCAGGGGCGACCCGGGACTAGCTCAGAACACCGGGGAGCTGTTTTTT. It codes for CASGSRGDPGLAQNTGELFF.

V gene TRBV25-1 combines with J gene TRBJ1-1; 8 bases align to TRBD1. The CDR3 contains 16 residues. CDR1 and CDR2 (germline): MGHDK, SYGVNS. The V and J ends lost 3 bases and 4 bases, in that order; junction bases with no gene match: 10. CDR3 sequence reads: CASSDYGQGWITEAFF. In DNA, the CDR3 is TGTGCCAGCAGTGACTATGGACAGGGATGGATCACTGAAGCTTTCTTT.

CDR3 loop: CASSSVAGLTYEQYF. CDR3 sequence (DNA): TGTGCCAGCAGCTCAGTAGCGGGACTTACCTACGAGCAGTACTTC. The genes are TRBV7-2 and TRBJ2-7, with TRBD2 matching over 8 bases. The germline CDR1 and CDR2 sequences are SGHTA and FQGNSA. After removal of 4 bases from V and 2 bases from J, the junction contained 7 bases not matched to a gene. This CDR3 spans 15 amino acids. Full variable domain (outside the CDR3, taken from reference TRBV7-2 and TRBJ2-7): GAGVSQSPSNKVTEKGKDVELRCDPISGHTALYWYRQSLGQGLEFLIYFQGNSAPDKSGLPSDRFSAERTGGSVSTLTIQRTQQEDSAVYLCASSSVAGLTYEQYFGPGTRLTVT.

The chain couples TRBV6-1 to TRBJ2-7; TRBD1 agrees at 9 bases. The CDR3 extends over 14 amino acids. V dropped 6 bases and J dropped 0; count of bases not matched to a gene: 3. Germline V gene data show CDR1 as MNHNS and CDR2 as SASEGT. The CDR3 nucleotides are TGTGCCAGCAGAAAGACAGGGGGCTCCTACGAGCAGTACTTC. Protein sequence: CASRKTGGSYEQYF.

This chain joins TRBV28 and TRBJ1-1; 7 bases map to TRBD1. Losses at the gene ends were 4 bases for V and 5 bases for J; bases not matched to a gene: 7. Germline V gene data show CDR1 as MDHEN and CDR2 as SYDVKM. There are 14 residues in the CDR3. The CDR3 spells CASSSLGGLTEAFF. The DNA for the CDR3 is TGTGCCAGCAGTTCCCTAGGGGGCCTTACTGAAGCTTTCTTT.

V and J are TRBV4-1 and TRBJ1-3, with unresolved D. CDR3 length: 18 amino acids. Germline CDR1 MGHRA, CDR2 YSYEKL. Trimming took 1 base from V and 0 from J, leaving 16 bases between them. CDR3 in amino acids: CASSQASEYTSSGNTIYF. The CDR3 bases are TGCGCCAGCAGCCAAGCTTCGGAGTACACAAGCTCTGGAAACACCATATATTTT.

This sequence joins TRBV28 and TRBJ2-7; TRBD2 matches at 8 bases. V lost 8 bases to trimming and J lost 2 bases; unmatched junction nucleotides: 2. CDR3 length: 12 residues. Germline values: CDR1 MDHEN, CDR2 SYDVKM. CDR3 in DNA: TGTGCCAGCCGGACTAGCACCTACGAGCAGTACTTC. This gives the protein CASRTSTYEQYF. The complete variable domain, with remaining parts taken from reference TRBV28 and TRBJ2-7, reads DVKVTQSSRYLVKRTGEKVFLECVQDMDHENMFWYRQDPGLGLRLIYFSYDVKMKEKGDIPEGYSVSREKKERFSLILESASTNQTSMYLCASRTSTYEQYFGPGTRLTVT.

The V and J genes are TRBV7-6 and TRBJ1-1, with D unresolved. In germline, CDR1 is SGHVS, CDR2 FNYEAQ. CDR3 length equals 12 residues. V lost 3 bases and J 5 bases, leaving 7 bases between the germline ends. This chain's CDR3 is CASSFSWTEAFF. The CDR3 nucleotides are TGTGCCAGCAGCTTCAGTTGGACTGAAGCTTTCTTT. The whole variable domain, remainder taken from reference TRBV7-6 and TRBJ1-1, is GAGVSQSPRYKVTKRGQDVALRCDPISGHVSLYWYRQALGQGPEFLTYFNYEAQQDKSGLPNDRFSAERPEGSISTLTIQRTEQRDSAMYRCASSFSWTEAFFGQGTRLTVV.

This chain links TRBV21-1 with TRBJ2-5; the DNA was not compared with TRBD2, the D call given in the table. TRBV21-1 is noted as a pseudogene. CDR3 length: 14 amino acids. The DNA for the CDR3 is TGTGCCAGCAGCACCTACCGGGGGAAAGAGACCCAGTACTTC. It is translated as CASSTYRGKETQYF.

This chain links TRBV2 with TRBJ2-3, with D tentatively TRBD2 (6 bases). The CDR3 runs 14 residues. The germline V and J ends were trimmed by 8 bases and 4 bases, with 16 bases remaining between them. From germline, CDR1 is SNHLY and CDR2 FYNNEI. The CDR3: CASDLGGFADTQYF. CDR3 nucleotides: TGTGCCAGCGACCTCGGGGGTTTCGCAGATACGCAGTATTTT.

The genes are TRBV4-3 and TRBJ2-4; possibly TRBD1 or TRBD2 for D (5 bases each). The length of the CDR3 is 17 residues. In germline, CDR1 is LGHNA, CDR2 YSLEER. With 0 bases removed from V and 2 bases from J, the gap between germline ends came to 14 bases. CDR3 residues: CASSQDPRGSTKNIQYF. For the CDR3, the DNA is TGCGCCAGCAGCCAAGATCCGAGGGGTTCGACCAAAAACATTCAGTACTTC.

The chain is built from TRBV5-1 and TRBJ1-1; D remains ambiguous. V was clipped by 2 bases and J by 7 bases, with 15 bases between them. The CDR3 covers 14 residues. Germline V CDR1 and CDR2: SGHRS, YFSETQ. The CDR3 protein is CASSLSFQVGEAFF. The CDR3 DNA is TGCGCCAGCAGCTTAAGTTTTCAGGTGGGTGAAGCTTTCTTT.

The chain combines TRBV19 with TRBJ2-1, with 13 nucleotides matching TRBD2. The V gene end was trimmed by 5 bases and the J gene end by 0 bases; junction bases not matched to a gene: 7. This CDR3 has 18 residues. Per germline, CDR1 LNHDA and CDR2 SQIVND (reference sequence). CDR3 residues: CASSLTSGRVPSYNEQFF. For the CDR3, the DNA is TGTGCCAGTAGTCTAACTAGCGGGAGGGTCCCCTCCTACAATGAGCAGTTCTTC.

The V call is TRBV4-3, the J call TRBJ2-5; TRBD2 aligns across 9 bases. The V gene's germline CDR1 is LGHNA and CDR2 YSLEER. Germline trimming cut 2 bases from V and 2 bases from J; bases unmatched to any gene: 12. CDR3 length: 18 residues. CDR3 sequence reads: CASSQTIFSAGGQETQYF. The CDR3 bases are TGCGCCAGCAGCCAAACCATCTTTTCCGCGGGAGGGCAAGAGACCCAGTACTTC.